Following are 20 T cell receptor beta chains from one sample sequenced in a study of pediatric ulcerative colitis. Sequenced by immunoSEQ multiplex PCR; TCRdb stores in-frame clones only, minus some. The sample has tens of thousands of clones, 77% seen once; the top ten hold around 5.3%. Material for sequencing was blood. These receptor sequences come from a boy aged 5 to 17 with moderate ulcerative colitis.

The chain employs TRBV15 and TRBJ2-3, with 16 positions matching TRBD2. Germline V gives CDR1 LNHNV, CDR2 YYDKDF (reference sequence). The CDR3 consists of 17 residues. Trimming cost V 4 bases and J 1 base; bases outside gene matches: 2. The CDR3, as DNA: TGTGCCACCAGCACGGGACTAGCGGGGGGGGGCACAGATACGCAGTATTTT. Amino acid sequence: CATSTGLAGGGTDTQYF.

The J gene is TRBJ1-1, the V gene TRBV5-6; D not resolved. The V gene lost 4 bases and the J gene lost 8 bases, with 12 bases spanning the gap. This CDR3 contains 12 residues. Germline CDR1 is SGHDT and CDR2 is YYEEEE. CDR3 coding DNA: TGTGCCAGCAGCCGCGGACTCTACGAAGCTTTCTTT. Its protein product is CASSRGLYEAFF. Together with reference TRBV5-6 and TRBJ1-1, the CDR3 gives the full variable domain: DAGVTQSPTHLIKTRGQQVTLRCSPKSGHDTVSWYQQALGQGPQFIFQYYEEEERQRGNFPDRFSGHQFPNYSSELNVNALLLGDSALYLCASSRGLYEAFFGQGTRLTVV.

The chain uses TRBV30 and TRBJ2-1, with D unclear. Germline-derived CDR1 and CDR2 are GTSNPN and SVGIG (reference sequence). This CDR3 is built from 13 residues. V lost 0 bases and J lost 4, with 7 bases in between. The CDR3 coding sequence is TGTGCCTGGAGTGTCCAATCTTACAATGAGCAGTTCTTC. Translation: CAWSVQSYNEQFF.

This clone was detected once. This sequence joins TRBV7-3 and TRBJ2-1; D is perhaps TRBD1 (6 bases). V lost 1 base, J lost 5 bases, and 15 bases lay in between. CDR3 size: 16 residues. Germline V gives CDR1 SGHTA, CDR2 FQGTGA. The CDR3 nucleotides are TGTGCCAGCAGCTTAAATGGGGGCCACGGGGACAATGAGCAGTTCTTC. Residues: CASSLNGGHGDNEQFF.

This chain links TRBV4-1 with TRBJ1-1, with no clear D. Deletions cut 0 bases from V and 1 base from J, with 9 bases between. The CDR3 covers 15 residues. Germline V CDR1 and CDR2: MGHRA, YSYEKL. DNA of the CDR3: TGCGCCAGCAGCCAAGATCTCGACGGGAACACTGAAGCTTTCTTT. This encodes CASSQDLDGNTEAFF.

The gene calls are TRBV7-8 and TRBJ1-3; 8 nucleotides match TRBD1. Germline assignment: CDR1 SGHVS and CDR2 FQNEAQ. CDR3 length: 16 residues. V lost 3 bases and J lost 6; bases outside the gene matches: 10. The DNA of the CDR3 is TGTGCCAGCAGCTTGGACAGGGTAGATGGACCAAACACCATATATTTT. Its protein is CASSLDRVDGPNTIYF.

The rearrangement links TRBV2 to TRBJ1-2, with TRBD1 identical over 7 bases. The CDR3 runs to 13 residues. The V and J ends lost 8 bases and 9 bases, in that order; junction bases with no gene match: 12. Germline V gene sequence: CDR1 SNHLY, CDR2 FYNNEI. This CDR3 is CASRSRGLWSYTF. In DNA form, the CDR3 reads TGTGCCAGCCGGTCCAGGGGGTTATGGAGCTACACCTTC.

The V gene is TRBV5-6, the J gene TRBJ1-3; unclear D gene. Germline V gene sequence: CDR1 SGHDT, CDR2 YYEEEE. Trimming shortened V by 4 bases and J by 4 bases, and 6 bases separated the two germline ends. There are 12 residues in the CDR3. The CDR3 sequence is CASSPAGNTIYF. For the CDR3, the DNA is TGTGCCAGCAGCCCCGCGGGAAACACCATATATTTT.

The rearrangement links TRBV19 to TRBJ2-5; 7 nucleotides match TRBD1. Germline values: CDR1 LNHDA, CDR2 SQIVND (reference sequence). V dropped 5 bases and J dropped 1; count of bases not matched to a gene: 4. The CDR3 runs to 14 residues. The DNA of the CDR3 is TGTGCCAGTAGTGCCGACAGGGTCCAAGAGACCCAGTACTTC. Its protein product is CASSADRVQETQYF.

Only a few counts were recorded for this clone. The V and J genes are TRBV5-4 and TRBJ2-2; D is possibly TRBD1 or TRBD2 (5 bases each). The germline V gene encodes CDR1 SGHNT and CDR2 YYREEE (reference sequence). CDR3 length: 14 amino acids. The V gene lost 1 base and the J gene lost 5 bases, with 9 bases spanning the gap. CDR3: CASSLSWGTGELFF. DNA for the CDR3: TGTGCCAGCAGCTTGTCTTGGGGGACCGGGGAGCTGTTTTTT.

V usage is TRBV27 and J usage is TRBJ2-3; 10 positions agree with TRBD2. Trimming at V came to 4 bases and at J to 5 bases, leaving 9 bases not matched to a gene. The CDR3 contains 16 residues. Germline V lookup: CDR1 MNHEY, CDR2 SMNVEV (reference sequence). The CDR3 DNA reads TGTGCCAGCAGTTACCCCTCGGAGCGGGGGGGAGATACGCAGTATTTT. This translates into CASSYPSERGGDTQYF.

The genes are TRBV5-4 and TRBJ1-2; possibly TRBD1 for D (5 bases). V dropped 0 bases and J dropped 2 bases, with 17 bases sitting between them. The CDR3 has 17 amino acids. Germline V gives CDR1 SGHNT, CDR2 YYREEE (reference sequence). CDR3 amino acids: CASSLELPVAGNYGYTF. For the CDR3, the DNA is TGTGCCAGCAGCTTGGAATTACCCGTGGCAGGGAACTATGGCTACACCTTC.

V gene TRBV7-9 combines with J gene TRBJ1-1; 8 bases align to TRBD1. The CDR3 runs 17 residues. Trimming took 4 bases from V and 0 from J; bases not matched to a gene: 10. From germline, CDR1 is SEHNR and CDR2 FQNEAQ (reference sequence). The CDR3 sequence: CASSYGTGRFMNTEAFF. The CDR3 bases are TGTGCCAGCAGCTACGGGACAGGAAGGTTTATGAACACTGAAGCTTTCTTT.

CDR3: CASTRAGLYMNTEAFF. In nucleotides, the CDR3 is TGTGCCAGTACAAGAGCAGGCCTCTACATGAACACTGAAGCTTTCTTT. This sequence joins TRBV19 and TRBJ1-1; D unresolved. V lost 7 bases to trimming and J lost 0 bases, with 18 bases between them. Germline V gene data show CDR1 as LNHDA and CDR2 as SQIVND (reference sequence). The CDR3 spans 16 residues.

The rearrangement uses TRBV19 and TRBJ2-7; 10 bases map to TRBD1. This CDR3 spans 17 amino acids. V dropped 5 bases and J dropped 1; count of bases not matched to a gene: 11. CDR1 and CDR2 from the germline V gene are LNHDA and SQIVND (reference sequence). CDR3 DNA: TGTGCCAGTAGTGGGAAGGGGACAGGGGCAAAATCCTACGAGCAGTACTTC. Its translation is CASSGKGTGAKSYEQYF. The full variable domain, its missing parts supplied by reference TRBV19 and TRBJ2-7, is DGGITQSPKYLFRKEGQNVTLSCEQNLNHDAMYWYRQDPGQGLRLIYYSQIVNDFQKGDIAEGYSVSREKKESFPLTVTSAQKNPTAFYLCASSGKGTGAKSYEQYFGPGTRLTVT.

This clone was observed a single time. The chain employs TRBV4-1 and TRBJ1-2, with D perhaps TRBD1 (5 bases). Trimming removed 0 bases at V and 5 bases at J, with 16 bases between. Germline V lookup: CDR1 MGHRA, CDR2 YSYEKL. CDR3 size: 16 residues. CDR3 sequence (DNA): TGCGCCAGCAGCCAAGATAGGGGAAGGACGCCGTATGGCTACACCTTC. This translates into CASSQDRGRTPYGYTF.

The V gene is TRBV5-6, the J gene TRBJ2-2, with TRBD2 matching over 11 bases. CDR1 is SGHDT and CDR2 is YYEEEE in the germline V gene. Trimming cost V 4 bases and J 0 bases; bases outside gene matches: 8. The CDR3 runs to 18 residues. The CDR3: CASSPWTSGLTNTGELFF. The CDR3 DNA sequence: TGTGCCAGCAGCCCTTGGACTAGCGGGCTAACGAACACCGGGGAGCTGTTTTTT.

This clone was found once. This chain connects TRBV27 to TRBJ1-1, with unresolved D. The ends were cut back, 3 bases at V and 2 bases at J, with 13 bases in the middle. The length of the CDR3 is 15 residues. Germline CDR1 and CDR2: MNHEY and SMNVEV (reference sequence). DNA for the CDR3: TGTGCCAGCAGTTTTAGCGGGATTGTCAACACTGAAGCTTTCTTT. Residues: CASSFSGIVNTEAFF.

The CDR3 nucleotides are TGTGCCAGCTCACCACGGGAGAGGGGTGAAAAACTGTTTTTT. Protein product: CASSPRERGEKLFF. The rearrangement links TRBV18 to TRBJ1-4; D might be TRBD1 (5 bases). Trimming removed 1 base at V and 7 bases at J, with 10 bases between. In germline, CDR1 is KGHSH, CDR2 LQKENI. The CDR3 loop spans 14 amino acids.

J is TRBJ2-2 and V is TRBV15; D gene unclear. V lost 0 bases, J lost 4 bases, and 12 bases lay in between. Germline V gives CDR1 LNHNV, CDR2 YYDKDF (reference sequence). This CDR3 contains 16 residues. CDR3 in amino acids: CATSRESLRSTGELFF. The DNA of the CDR3 is TGTGCCACCAGCAGAGAAAGTTTGCGCTCCACCGGGGAGCTGTTTTTT.